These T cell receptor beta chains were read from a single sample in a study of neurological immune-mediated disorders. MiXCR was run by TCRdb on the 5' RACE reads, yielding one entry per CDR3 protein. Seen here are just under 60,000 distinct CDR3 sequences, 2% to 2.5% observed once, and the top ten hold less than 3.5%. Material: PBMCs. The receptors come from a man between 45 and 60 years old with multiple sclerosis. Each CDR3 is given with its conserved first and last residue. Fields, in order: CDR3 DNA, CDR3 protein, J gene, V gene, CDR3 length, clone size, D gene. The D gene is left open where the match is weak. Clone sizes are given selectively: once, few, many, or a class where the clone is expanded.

CDR3 DNA: TGCAGCGTTCGGGCAGGGTGGACTGAAGCTTTCTTT
CDR3 protein: CSVRAGWTEAFF
J gene: TRBJ1-1
V gene: TRBV29-1
CDR3 length: 12
clone size: many
D gene: NA

CDR3 DNA: TGTGCCAGCAGCTTGGCTGGTGGCGGGGGGGAGAATTTT
CDR3 protein: CASSLAGGGGENF
J gene: TRBJ2-3
V gene: TRBV5-6
CDR3 length: 13
clone size: many
D gene: TRBD2

CDR3 DNA: TGCGCCAGCAGCCAAGATCTTAGGCATACGCAGTATTTT
CDR3 protein: CASSQDLRHTQYF
J gene: TRBJ2-3
V gene: TRBV4-3
CDR3 length: 13
clone size: many
D gene: NA

CDR3 DNA: TGTGCCAGCAGCTTGGACAGAAACAATGAGCAGTTCTTC
CDR3 protein: CASSLDRNNEQFF
J gene: TRBJ2-1
V gene: TRBV7-7
CDR3 length: 13
clone size: many
D gene: NA

CDR3 DNA: TGTGCCAGCAGCTTGGCCCAGACAGGAACTAATGAAAAACTGTTTTTT
CDR3 protein: CASSLAQTGTNEKLFF
J gene: TRBJ1-4
V gene: TRBV7-6
CDR3 length: 16
clone size: many
D gene: NA

CDR3 DNA: TGTGCCAGCAGCCAAGATATTGGAACGTTATTCTCCTATAATTCACCCCTCCACTTT
CDR3 protein: CASSQDIGTLFSYNSPLHF
J gene: TRBJ1-6
V gene: TRBV4-2
CDR3 length: 19
clone size: many
D gene: NA

CDR3 DNA: TGTGCCAGCCATAAAGGGGGCAGGGAGACCCAGTACTTC
CDR3 protein: CASHKGGRETQYF
J gene: TRBJ2-5
V gene: TRBV28
CDR3 length: 13
clone size: many
D gene: TRBD1

CDR3 DNA: TGTGCCAGCAGCCCCGGGAACCTACACCCATATACGCAGTATTTT
CDR3 protein: CASSPGNLHPYTQYF
J gene: TRBJ2-3
V gene: TRBV7-2
CDR3 length: 15
clone size: NA
D gene: NA

CDR3 DNA: TGCAGTGCTAGAGAAATAAACAGGGTTAGGTATGGCTACACCTTC
CDR3 protein: CSAREINRVRYGYTF
J gene: TRBJ1-2
V gene: TRBV20-1
CDR3 length: 15
clone size: many
D gene: NA

CDR3 DNA: TGTGCCAGCAGCGCAACAGGGGGCGCTGAGGGCGAGCAGTACTTC
CDR3 protein: CASSATGGAEGEQYF
J gene: TRBJ2-7
V gene: TRBV9
CDR3 length: 15
clone size: many
D gene: TRBD1

CDR3 DNA: TGTGCCAGCAGCTTAACCTGGGACAGAAATTCACCCCTCCACTTT
CDR3 protein: CASSLTWDRNSPLHF
J gene: TRBJ1-6
V gene: TRBV7-2
CDR3 length: 15
clone size: few
D gene: TRBD1

CDR3 DNA: TGTGCCAGCAGCACATCCCGAAGCCAAGAGACCCAGTACTTC
CDR3 protein: CASSTSRSQETQYF
J gene: TRBJ2-5
V gene: TRBV7-2
CDR3 length: 14
clone size: many
D gene: NA

CDR3 DNA: TGCAGTGCGACACCTCGAGGACAGGGGAACTACGAGCAGTACTTC
CDR3 protein: CSATPRGQGNYEQYF
J gene: TRBJ2-7
V gene: TRBV20-1
CDR3 length: 15
clone size: many
D gene: TRBD1

CDR3 DNA: TGTGCCAGCAGCCAAGACAGGGCTGAGCAGTACTTC
CDR3 protein: CASSQDRAEQYF
J gene: TRBJ2-7
V gene: TRBV3-1
CDR3 length: 12
clone size: many
D gene: NA

CDR3 DNA: TGTGCCAGCTCACCGGGGCCCTCTGGAAACACCATATATTTT
CDR3 protein: CASSPGPSGNTIYF
J gene: TRBJ1-3
V gene: TRBV18
CDR3 length: 14
clone size: many
D gene: NA

CDR3 DNA: TGTGCCAGCTCACCAGGACAGGGGTTATCCTACGAGCAGTACTTC
CDR3 protein: CASSPGQGLSYEQYF
J gene: TRBJ2-7
V gene: TRBV18
CDR3 length: 15
clone size: NA
D gene: TRBD1

CDR3 DNA: TGTGCCAGCAGCTCACGACAGGGGATTGGTCAGCCCCAGCATTTT
CDR3 protein: CASSSRQGIGQPQHF
J gene: TRBJ1-5
V gene: TRBV7-2
CDR3 length: 15
clone size: many
D gene: TRBD1

CDR3 DNA: TGTGCCAGCAGATCCGGGACAGGGGTATATAGCAATCAGCCCCAGCATTTT
CDR3 protein: CASRSGTGVYSNQPQHF
J gene: TRBJ1-5
V gene: TRBV6-5
CDR3 length: 17
clone size: many
D gene: TRBD1

CDR3 DNA: TGTGCCAGCAGTACCGGGCCTAGCTCCTACGAGCAGTACTTC
CDR3 protein: CASSTGPSSYEQYF
J gene: TRBJ2-7
V gene: TRBV12-3/TRBV12-4
CDR3 length: 14
clone size: many
D gene: NA

CDR3 DNA: TGTGCCAGCAGTTTTGAGGGCAACTATGGCTACACCTTC
CDR3 protein: CASSFEGNYGYTF
J gene: TRBJ1-2
V gene: TRBV27
CDR3 length: 13
clone size: NA
D gene: NA

CDR3 DNA: TGTGCCAGCAGCCAGTTACTAGCGGGAGGGAACAATGAGCAGTTCTTC
CDR3 protein: CASSQLLAGGNNEQFF
J gene: TRBJ2-1
V gene: TRBV3-1
CDR3 length: 16
clone size: many
D gene: TRBD2

CDR3 DNA: TGTGCCACCAGCAGAGTCAGGGGGCGCGCCGGGGAGCTGTTTTTT
CDR3 protein: CATSRVRGRAGELFF
J gene: TRBJ2-2
V gene: TRBV15
CDR3 length: 15
clone size: many
D gene: TRBD1

CDR3 DNA: TGTGCCGGCGGGGGACCCACAGATACGCAGTATTTT
CDR3 protein: CAGGGPTDTQYF
J gene: TRBJ2-3
V gene: TRBV6-1
CDR3 length: 12
clone size: many
D gene: TRBD2

CDR3 DNA: TGCAGTGCAACCCACCAAGATACGCAGTATTTT
CDR3 protein: CSATHQDTQYF
J gene: TRBJ2-3
V gene: TRBV20-1
CDR3 length: 11
clone size: many
D gene: NA

CDR3 DNA: TGCGCCAGCAGCCAAGTCGGGTTGGGCGAGCAGTTCTTC
CDR3 protein: CASSQVGLGEQFF
J gene: TRBJ2-1
V gene: TRBV4-1
CDR3 length: 13
clone size: many
D gene: NA

CDR3 DNA: TGTGCCAGCAGCTGGGAGGGGCAAGAGACCCAGTACTTC
CDR3 protein: CASSWEGQETQYF
J gene: TRBJ2-5
V gene: TRBV11-1
CDR3 length: 13
clone size: many
D gene: TRBD2

CDR3 DNA: TGTGCCAGCATAATGGCCAGCGGGGGGTTAAATGAGCAGTTCTTC
CDR3 protein: CASIMASGGLNEQFF
J gene: TRBJ2-1
V gene: TRBV7-6
CDR3 length: 15
clone size: many
D gene: TRBD2

CDR3 DNA: TGCAGTGCTAGGGGCGCGGGGCCTAGCACAGATACGCAGTATTTT
CDR3 protein: CSARGAGPSTDTQYF
J gene: TRBJ2-3
V gene: TRBV20-1
CDR3 length: 15
clone size: many
D gene: NA

CDR3 DNA: TGCAGCGTTGAATTAGGGTTTGACAGGGCCAGCACAGATACGCAGTATTTT
CDR3 protein: CSVELGFDRASTDTQYF
J gene: TRBJ2-3
V gene: TRBV29-1
CDR3 length: 17
clone size: many
D gene: TRBD1

CDR3 DNA: TGTGCCAGCGTGCGGGTTACCTACGAGCAGTACTTC
CDR3 protein: CASVRVTYEQYF
J gene: TRBJ2-7
V gene: TRBV6-5
CDR3 length: 12
clone size: many
D gene: NA

CDR3 DNA: TGCAGTGCTAGAGTGGACGCCCGGGGCACTGAAGCTTTCTTT
CDR3 protein: CSARVDARGTEAFF
J gene: TRBJ1-1
V gene: TRBV20-1
CDR3 length: 14
clone size: many
D gene: NA

CDR3 DNA: TGCGCCAGCAGCTTCCACCGGGCGGGGGTCACAGATACGCAGTATTTT
CDR3 protein: CASSFHRAGVTDTQYF
J gene: TRBJ2-3
V gene: TRBV4-1
CDR3 length: 16
clone size: many
D gene: TRBD2

CDR3 DNA: TGCGCCAGCAGCGCCCAGGGACAGGGTAACACTGAAGCTTTCTTT
CDR3 protein: CASSAQGQGNTEAFF
J gene: TRBJ1-1
V gene: TRBV5-1
CDR3 length: 15
clone size: many
D gene: TRBD1

CDR3 DNA: TGCAGTGCCTTTCGACAGGGCATGGGTCAGCCCCAGCATTTT
CDR3 protein: CSAFRQGMGQPQHF
J gene: TRBJ1-5
V gene: TRBV20-1
CDR3 length: 14
clone size: many
D gene: TRBD1

CDR3 DNA: TGTGCCAGCAGCGTAGCTAGCGGGGGGCCTACAGATACGCAGTATTTT
CDR3 protein: CASSVASGGPTDTQYF
J gene: TRBJ2-3
V gene: TRBV9
CDR3 length: 16
clone size: many
D gene: TRBD2

CDR3 DNA: TGTGCCAGCAGCCACTTGAAGGGGGTCCAAGGCTACACCTTC
CDR3 protein: CASSHLKGVQGYTF
J gene: TRBJ1-2
V gene: TRBV3-2
CDR3 length: 14
clone size: many
D gene: NA

CDR3 DNA: TGCGCCAGCAGCTTGGTATCGGGGGGGTTCTCCTACAATGAGCAGTTCTTC
CDR3 protein: CASSLVSGGFSYNEQFF
J gene: TRBJ2-1
V gene: TRBV5-1
CDR3 length: 17
clone size: many
D gene: TRBD2

CDR3 DNA: TGTGCCAGCAGCTCGTTTGGGACAGGGGGATTAACTTTCTTT
CDR3 protein: CASSSFGTGGLTFF
J gene: TRBJ1-1
V gene: TRBV5-5
CDR3 length: 14
clone size: many
D gene: TRBD1

CDR3 DNA: TGCAGTGCTAGGACAGGGCGCTCACCCCTCCACTTT
CDR3 protein: CSARTGRSPLHF
J gene: TRBJ1-6
V gene: TRBV20-1
CDR3 length: 12
clone size: many
D gene: TRBD1

CDR3 DNA: TGCAGTGCTAGAGATGTGGGGGTATTAGTCGAGCAGTACTTC
CDR3 protein: CSARDVGVLVEQYF
J gene: TRBJ2-7
V gene: TRBV20-1
CDR3 length: 14
clone size: many
D gene: NA

CDR3 DNA: TGTGCCAGCAGCCCCTTGGGCAGGTTGAACACTGAAGCTTTCTTT
CDR3 protein: CASSPLGRLNTEAFF
J gene: TRBJ1-1
V gene: TRBV12-3/TRBV12-4
CDR3 length: 15
clone size: many
D gene: NA

CDR3 DNA: TGCGCCAGCAGCTTCGAGGGGATCGCCTACGAGCAGTACTTC
CDR3 protein: CASSFEGIAYEQYF
J gene: TRBJ2-7
V gene: TRBV5-1
CDR3 length: 14
clone size: many
D gene: NA

CDR3 DNA: TGTGCCAGCAGCCTTAGCTCGCAGGGGGGTTATGGCTACACCTTC
CDR3 protein: CASSLSSQGGYGYTF
J gene: TRBJ1-2
V gene: TRBV3-1
CDR3 length: 15
clone size: many
D gene: TRBD1

CDR3 DNA: TGTGCCAGCAGTGAGGGGGGACACGGTCAGTACTTC
CDR3 protein: CASSEGGHGQYF
J gene: TRBJ2-4
V gene: TRBV6-1
CDR3 length: 12
clone size: many
D gene: NA

CDR3 DNA: TGCAGTGCTAGTCCACCCCGCGGGGGCGCAGACTCCTACGAGCAGTACTTC
CDR3 protein: CSASPPRGGADSYEQYF
J gene: TRBJ2-7
V gene: TRBV20-1
CDR3 length: 17
clone size: many
D gene: NA